Following are 3 T cell receptor beta chains from one sample sequenced in a study of blood T cell repertoires in COVID-19. Profiled with immunoSEQ multiplex PCR; TCRdb holds only in-frame clones, not every one. The sample lists some 510,000 clones, approximately 88% occurring once. The specimen was PBMCs or T cells enriched from blood (not recorded which). The receptors here all came from a woman aged 40 to 50 who had recovered from COVID-19.

In its sample, this clone was seen a few times. The genes are TRBV16 and TRBJ1-3; D is unresolved. CDR1 is KGHSY and CDR2 is FQNENV in the germline V gene. CDR3 length equals 15 residues. The ends were cut back, 3 bases at V and 0 bases at J, with 9 bases in the middle. As DNA, the CDR3 is TGTGCCAGCAGCCAGTCATATAGCTCTGGAAACACCATATATTTT. This gives the protein CASSQSYSSGNTIYF.

This clone was observed a single time. For the CDR3, the DNA is TGTGCCAGCAGCCCAGAGGCCGTTGGTAGTGGCAATCAGCCCCAGCATTTT. The encoded protein is CASSPEAVGSGNQPQHF. The chain recombines TRBV11-2 with TRBJ1-5; D not resolved. The V end was cut by 5 bases, the J end by 2 bases, with 19 bases between. The CDR3 runs to 17 residues. Germline assignment: CDR1 SGHAT and CDR2 FQNNGV.

This clone came up once. The chain joins TRBV5-1 to TRBJ1-1; 8 bases map to TRBD1. The J segment lost 0 bases and the V segment lost 3 bases, leaving 4 bases of the junction unmatched. Germline loops: CDR1 SGHRS, CDR2 YFSETQ. CDR3 length equals 15 residues. The CDR3 sequence is CASSSRTGMNTEAFF. As DNA, the CDR3 is TGCGCCAGCAGCTCGAGGACAGGGATGAACACTGAAGCTTTCTTT.